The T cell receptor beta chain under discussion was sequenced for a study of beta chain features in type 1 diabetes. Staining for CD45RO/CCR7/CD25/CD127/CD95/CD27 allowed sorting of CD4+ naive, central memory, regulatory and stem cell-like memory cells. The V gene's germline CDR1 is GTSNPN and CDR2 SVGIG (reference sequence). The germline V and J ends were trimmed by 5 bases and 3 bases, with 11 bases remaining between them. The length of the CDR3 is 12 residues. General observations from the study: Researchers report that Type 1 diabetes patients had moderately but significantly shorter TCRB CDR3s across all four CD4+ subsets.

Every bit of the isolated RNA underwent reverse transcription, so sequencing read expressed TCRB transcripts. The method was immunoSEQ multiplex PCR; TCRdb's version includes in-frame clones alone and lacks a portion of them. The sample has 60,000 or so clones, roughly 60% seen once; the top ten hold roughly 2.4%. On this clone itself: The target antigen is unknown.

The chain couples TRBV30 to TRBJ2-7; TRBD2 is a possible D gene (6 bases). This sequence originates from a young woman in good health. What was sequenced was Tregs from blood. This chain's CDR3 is CAWRREGYEQYF. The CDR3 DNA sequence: TGTGCCTGGCGGCGGGAAGGCTACGAGCAGTACTTC.